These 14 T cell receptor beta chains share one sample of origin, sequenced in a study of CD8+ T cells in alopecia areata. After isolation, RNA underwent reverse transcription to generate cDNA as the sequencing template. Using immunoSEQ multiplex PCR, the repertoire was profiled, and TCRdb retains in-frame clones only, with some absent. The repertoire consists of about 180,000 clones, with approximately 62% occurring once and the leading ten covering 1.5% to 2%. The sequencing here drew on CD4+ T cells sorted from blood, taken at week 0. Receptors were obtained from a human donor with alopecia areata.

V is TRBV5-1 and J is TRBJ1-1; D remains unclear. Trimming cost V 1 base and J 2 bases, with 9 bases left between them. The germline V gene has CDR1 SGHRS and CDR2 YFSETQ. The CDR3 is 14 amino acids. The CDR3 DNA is TGCGCCAGCAGCTTGTTCGGGGAAAACACTGAAGCTTTCTTT. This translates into CASSLFGENTEAFF. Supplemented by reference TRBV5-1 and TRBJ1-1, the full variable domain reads KAGVTQTPRYLIKTRGQQVTLSCSPISGHRSVSWYQQTPGQGLQFLFEYFSETQRNKGNFPGRFSGRQFSNSRSEMNVSTLELGDSALYLCASSLFGENTEAFFGQGTRLTVV.

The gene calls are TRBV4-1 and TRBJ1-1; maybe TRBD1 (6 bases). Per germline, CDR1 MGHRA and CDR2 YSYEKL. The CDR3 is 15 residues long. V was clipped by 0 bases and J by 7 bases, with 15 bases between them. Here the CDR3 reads CASSQDPRGQIEAFF. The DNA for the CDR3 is TGCGCCAGCAGCCAAGATCCCAGGGGCCAGATTGAAGCTTTCTTT.

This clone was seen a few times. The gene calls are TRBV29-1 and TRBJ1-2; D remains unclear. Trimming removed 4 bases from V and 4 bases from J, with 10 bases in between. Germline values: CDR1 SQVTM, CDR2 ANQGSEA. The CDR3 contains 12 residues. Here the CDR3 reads CSVVKGSYGYTF. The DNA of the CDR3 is TGCAGCGTTGTGAAGGGAAGCTATGGCTACACCTTC.

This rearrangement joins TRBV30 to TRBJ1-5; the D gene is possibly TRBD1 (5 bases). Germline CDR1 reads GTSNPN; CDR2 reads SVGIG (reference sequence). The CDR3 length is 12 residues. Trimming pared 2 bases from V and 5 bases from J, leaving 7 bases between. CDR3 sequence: CAWSLTDQPQHF. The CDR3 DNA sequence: TGTGCCTGGAGTTTGACAGATCAGCCCCAGCATTTT.

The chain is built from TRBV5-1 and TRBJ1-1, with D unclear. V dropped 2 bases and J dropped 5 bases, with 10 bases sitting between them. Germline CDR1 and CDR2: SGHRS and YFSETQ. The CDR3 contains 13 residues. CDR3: CASSFVTGTEAFF. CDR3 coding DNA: TGCGCCAGCAGCTTCGTAACGGGGACTGAAGCTTTCTTT.

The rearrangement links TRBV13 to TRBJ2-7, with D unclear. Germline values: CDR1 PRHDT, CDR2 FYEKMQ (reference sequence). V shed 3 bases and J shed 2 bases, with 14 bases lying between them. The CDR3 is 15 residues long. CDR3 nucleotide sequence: TGTGCCAGCAGCTTTGCAGACTCCGACCCCTACGAGCAGTACTTC. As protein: CASSFADSDPYEQYF.

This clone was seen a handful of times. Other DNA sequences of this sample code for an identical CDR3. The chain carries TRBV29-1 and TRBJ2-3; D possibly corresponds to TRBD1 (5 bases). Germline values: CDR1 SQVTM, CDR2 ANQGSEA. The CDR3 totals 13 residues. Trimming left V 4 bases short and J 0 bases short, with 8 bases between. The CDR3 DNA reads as TGCAGCGTTGGGGGCCGGAGCACAGATACGCAGTATTTT. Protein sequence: CSVGGRSTDTQYF.

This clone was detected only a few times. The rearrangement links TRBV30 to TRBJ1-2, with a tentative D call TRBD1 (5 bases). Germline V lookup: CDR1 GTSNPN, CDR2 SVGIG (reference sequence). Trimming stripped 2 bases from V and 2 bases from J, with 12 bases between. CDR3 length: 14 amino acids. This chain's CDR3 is CAWSQGLQNYGYTF. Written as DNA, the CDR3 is TGTGCCTGGAGTCAGGGTTTACAAAACTATGGCTACACCTTC.

The CDR3 is CASSVENTGELFF. The CDR3 nucleotides are TGTGCCAGCAGCGTAGAGAACACCGGGGAGCTGTTTTTT. The V call is TRBV9, the J call TRBJ2-2; D is uncertain. The germline gives CDR1 SGDLS, CDR2 YYNGEE. The CDR3 loop spans 13 amino acids. Trimming took 0 bases from V and 1 from J, leaving 1 base between them.

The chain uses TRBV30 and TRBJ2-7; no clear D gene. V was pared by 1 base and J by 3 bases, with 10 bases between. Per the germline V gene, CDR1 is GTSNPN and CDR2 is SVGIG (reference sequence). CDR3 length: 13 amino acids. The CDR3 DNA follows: TGTGCCTGGAGTGCGGTCCAGCACTACGAGCAGTACTTC. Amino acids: CAWSAVQHYEQYF.

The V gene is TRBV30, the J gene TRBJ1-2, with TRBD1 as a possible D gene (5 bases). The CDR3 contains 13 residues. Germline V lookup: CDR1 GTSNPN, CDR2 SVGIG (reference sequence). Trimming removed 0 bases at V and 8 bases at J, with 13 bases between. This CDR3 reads CAWSVQGRRGYTF. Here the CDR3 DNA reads TGTGCCTGGAGTGTTCAGGGTAGGCGAGGCTACACCTTC.

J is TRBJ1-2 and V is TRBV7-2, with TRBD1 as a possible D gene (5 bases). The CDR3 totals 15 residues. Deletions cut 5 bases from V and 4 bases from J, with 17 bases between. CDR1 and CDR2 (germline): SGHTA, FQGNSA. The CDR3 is CASSLSLIDSYGYTF. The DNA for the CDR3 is TGTGCCAGCAGCCTATCCCTGATAGACAGCTATGGCTACACCTTC.

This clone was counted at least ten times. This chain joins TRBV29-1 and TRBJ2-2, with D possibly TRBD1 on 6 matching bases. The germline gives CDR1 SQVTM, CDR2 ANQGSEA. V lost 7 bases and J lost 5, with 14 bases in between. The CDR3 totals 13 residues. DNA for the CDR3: TGCAGCGGCTGGATGCAGGGGACCGGGGAGCTGTTTTTT. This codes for CSGWMQGTGELFF.

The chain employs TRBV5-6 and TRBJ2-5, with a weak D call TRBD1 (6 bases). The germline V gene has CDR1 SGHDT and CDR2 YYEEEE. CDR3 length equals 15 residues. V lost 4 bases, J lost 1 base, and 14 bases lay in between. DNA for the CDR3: TGTGCCAGCAGCACGATCGGGACAACCCAAGAGACCCAGTACTTC. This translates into CASSTIGTTQETQYF.